The 21 T cell receptor beta chains in this list originate from one sample, sequenced in a study of blood T cell repertoires in COVID-19. The table came from immunoSEQ multiplex PCR; TCRdb's copy has only in-frame clones and leaves some out. The table has some 120,000 clones, roughly four fifths seen once. The sequenced material came from peripheral blood. The receptor source for this set is a human donor in a cohort sampled during active COVID-19.

This chain joins TRBV6-5 and TRBJ2-1; D possibly corresponds to TRBD2 (6 bases). The CDR3 runs 15 residues. V lost 6 bases to trimming and J lost 7 bases, with 19 bases between them. Germline-derived CDR1 and CDR2 are MNHEY and SVGAGI. The chain's CDR3 is CASRITGVTRNEQFF. The DNA for the CDR3 is TGTGCCAGCAGAATAACGGGGGTTACGAGGAATGAGCAGTTCTTC.

This clone has more than one count but fewer than ten. The chain recombines TRBV7-8 with TRBJ1-5; 7 bases fit TRBD1. The CDR3 spans 16 residues. Trimming took 2 bases from V and 1 from J; bases not matched to a gene: 5. Per germline, CDR1 SGHVS and CDR2 FQNEAQ. DNA for the CDR3: TGTGCCAGCAGCTTAAGGGACAGTTGGAGCAATCAGCCCCAGCATTTT. As protein: CASSLRDSWSNQPQHF.

The chain employs TRBV27 and TRBJ2-1; 7 nucleotides line up with TRBD1. The length of the CDR3 is 14 residues. Germline CDR1 and CDR2: MNHEY and SMNVEV (reference sequence). V shed 5 bases and J 6 bases; nucleotides not matched to a gene: 7. CDR3 in DNA: TGTGCCAGCAGTCCCCCCTCAGGGGGCAATGAGCAGTTCTTC. It is translated as CASSPPSGGNEQFF.

The chain has TRBV24-1 and TRBJ2-1; the match to TRBD1 covers 10 bases. This CDR3 has 14 amino acids. J lost 4 bases, V lost 7 bases, and 3 bases had no gene match. Germline CDR1 is KGHDR and CDR2 is SFDVKD. The CDR3 sequence: CATRGTGEYNEQFF. CDR3 DNA sequence: TGTGCCACCAGGGGGACAGGGGAATACAATGAGCAGTTCTTC.

This rearrangement joins TRBV19 to TRBJ1-3, with 7 bases fitting TRBD1. The V gene end was trimmed by 3 bases and the J gene end by 0 bases; junction bases not matched to a gene: 8. The germline gives CDR1 LNHDA, CDR2 SQIVND (reference sequence). The CDR3 totals 17 residues. CDR3 sequence (DNA): TGTGCCAGTAGTATCGGACAGGCTCCCCGCTCTGGAAACACCATATATTTT. It encodes CASSIGQAPRSGNTIYF.

This clone was picked up one time. The V call is TRBV19, the J call TRBJ2-5, with TRBD2 as a possible D gene (7 bases). The CDR3 contains 13 residues. CDR1 LNHDA and CDR2 SQIVND come from the germline V gene (reference sequence). Trimming took off 7 bases at V and 5 bases at J, with 14 bases between the two ends. As DNA, the CDR3 is TGTGCCAGTAACGGGCGGGGGCAGGAGACCCAGTACTTC. It encodes CASNGRGQETQYF. The full variable domain, with the rest looked up from reference TRBV19 and TRBJ2-5, is DGGITQSPKYLFRKEGQNVTLSCEQNLNHDAMYWYRQDPGQGLRLIYYSQIVNDFQKGDIAEGYSVSREKKESFPLTVTSAQKNPTAFYLCASNGRGQETQYFGPGTRLLVL.

This chain links TRBV7-8 with TRBJ2-1, with 7 bases fitting TRBD2. Germline assignment: CDR1 SGHVS and CDR2 FQNEAQ. CDR3 length: 15 amino acids. J lost 6 bases, V lost 4 bases, and 9 bases had no gene match. Written as DNA, the CDR3 is TGTGCCAGCAGCTCCCTTAGCGGGCAAAGCAATGAGCAGTTCTTC. This sequence encodes CASSSLSGQSNEQFF.

This clone has only one observation. As DNA, the CDR3 is TGCGCCAGCAGCTTGGGCAAAGGGGGCACAGATACGCAGTATTTT. As protein: CASSLGKGGTDTQYF. The chain links TRBV5-1 to TRBJ2-3; possible D gene TRBD1, 5 bases. Germline loops: CDR1 SGHRS, CDR2 YFSETQ. The CDR3 length is 15 residues. Between the trimmed V and J ends, which lost 0 bases and 1 base, there was a span of 9 bases. The complete variable domain, with remaining parts taken from reference TRBV5-1 and TRBJ2-3, reads KAGVTQTPRYLIKTRGQQVTLSCSPISGHRSVSWYQQTPGQGLQFLFEYFSETQRNKGNFPGRFSGRQFSNSRSEMNVSTLELGDSALYLCASSLGKGGTDTQYFGPGTRLTVL.

The chain is built from TRBV6-4 and TRBJ2-3; D remains unclear. Germline V gene data show CDR1 as MRHNA and CDR2 as SNTAGT. This CDR3 comprises 13 residues. V gave up 0 bases and J gave up 6 bases, with 7 bases separating them. CDR3 nucleotides: TGTGCCAGCAGTGACTCGACCAGGGATACGCAGTATTTT. Amino acids: CASSDSTRDTQYF.

The chain couples TRBV6-5 to TRBJ1-2; 10 positions agree with TRBD1. The CDR3 spans 13 residues. CDR1 is MNHEY, CDR2 SVGAGI, per germline. After removal of 8 bases from V and 4 bases from J, the junction contained 4 bases not matched to a gene. The CDR3 DNA reads TGTGCCAGCCGACAGGGGGCGGGCTATGGCTACACCTTC. This encodes CASRQGAGYGYTF.

The J gene is TRBJ2-1, the V gene TRBV5-1, with a possible D match to TRBD1 (6 bases). In germline, CDR1 is SGHRS, CDR2 YFSETQ. Trimming stripped 0 bases from V and 4 bases from J, with 8 bases between. The CDR3 extends over 14 amino acids. DNA of the CDR3: TGCGCCAGCAGCTTGGCGCAGGGGTACAATGAGCAGTTCTTC. It codes for CASSLAQGYNEQFF.

The rearrangement links TRBV7-6 to TRBJ2-3; tentative D call: TRBD1 (6 bases). The V end was cut by 5 bases, the J end by 0 bases, with 12 bases between. Germline CDR1 reads SGHVS; CDR2 reads FNYEAQ. The CDR3 loop spans 15 amino acids. The CDR3 spells CASSPRDISTDTQYF. The CDR3 region has the DNA TGTGCCAGCAGCCCCCGGGACATTAGCACAGATACGCAGTATTTT.

The chain uses TRBV19 and TRBJ1-5, with 10 nucleotides matching TRBD1. Germline V gene sequence: CDR1 LNHDA, CDR2 SQIVND (reference sequence). The CDR3 spans 15 residues. V gave up 5 bases and J gave up 6 bases; unmatched junction bases: 7. This CDR3 reads CASSPTGGAGQPQHF. DNA of the CDR3: TGTGCCAGTAGTCCGACAGGGGGCGCCGGTCAGCCCCAGCATTTT.

This clone was seen once. The genes are TRBV6-2 or TRBV6-3 and TRBJ1-2; TRBD1 matches at 9 bases. The CDR3 sequence is 20 residues long. The V gene end was trimmed by 4 bases and the J gene end by 4 bases; junction bases not matched to a gene: 22. Germline CDR1 is MNHEY and CDR2 is SVGEGT. The CDR3 nucleotides read TGTGCCAGCAGTTCCCTTTACGGGGGACAGGGTTCCACTGAGATCTATGGCTACACCTTC. It yields the protein CASSSLYGGQGSTEIYGYTF.

This chain connects TRBV27 to TRBJ1-6; 9 nucleotides match TRBD1. The V gene's germline CDR1 is MNHEY and CDR2 SMNVEV (reference sequence). J was trimmed by 9 bases and V by 7 bases; bases with no gene match: 7. This CDR3 is built from 14 residues. CDR3 nucleotide sequence: TGTGCCAGCACCAGGACAGGGGCTTTTTCACCCCTCCACTTT. It is translated as CASTRTGAFSPLHF.

The J gene is TRBJ2-5, the V gene TRBV24-1; TRBD1 matches at 7 bases. The CDR3 length is 15 residues. V shed 12 bases, J shed 1 base, and the junction held 13 bases outside the gene matches. CDR1 is KGHDR, CDR2 SFDVKD, per germline. The CDR3 bases are TGTGCCGGGCTCGACAGGGCCTTTGTCCAAGAGACCCAGTACTTC. This gives the protein CAGLDRAFVQETQYF.

V gene TRBV18 combines with J gene TRBJ1-5; D is perhaps TRBD1 (5 bases). The V and J ends lost 3 bases and 7 bases respectively, with 16 bases between them. This CDR3 is built from 15 residues. The germline gives CDR1 KGHSH, CDR2 LQKENI. In DNA form, the CDR3 reads TGTGCCAGCTCACCTCCGGGGGGGGAGAGGCAGCCCCAGCATTTT. Translating gives CASSPPGGERQPQHF.

Remarks on this clone: A read error may account for a junction end that differs from germline. The rearrangement joins TRBV7-9 to TRBJ1-3, with 7 bases aligning to TRBD1. Germline V lookup: CDR1 SEHNR, CDR2 FQNEAQ (reference sequence). This CDR3 has 15 residues. The CDR3 DNA follows: TGTGCCAGCAGCATAGCAGGGGGCTCTGGAAACACCATATATTTT. Encoded protein: CASSIAGGSGNTIYF.

The gene calls are TRBV5-1 and TRBJ1-2; D gene uncertain. The CDR3 totals 13 residues. The ends were cut back, 4 bases at V and 8 bases at J, with 15 bases in the middle. Germline-derived CDR1 and CDR2 are SGHRS and YFSETQ. The CDR3 reads CASSPFQDTGYTF. In DNA, the CDR3 is TGCGCCAGCAGCCCCTTTCAGGATACCGGCTACACCTTC.

A remark on this clone: One end of the junction is discordant with germline, which a read error may explain. This chain links TRBV10-1 with TRBJ1-2; D possibly corresponds to TRBD1 (6 bases). CDR3 length: 14 residues. Germline V lookup: CDR1 WNHNN, CDR2 SYGVQD (reference sequence). The CDR3 protein is CASSDPRRGGEGVF. DNA for the CDR3: TGCGCCAGCAGTGACCCCAGGAGGGGGGGCGAAGGGGTCTTC.

This clone was seen a few times. The genes are TRBV6-1 and TRBJ1-3, with 8 bases identical to TRBD1. Unmatched junction bases numbered 4, after V lost 3 bases and J lost 3 bases. This CDR3 region has 15 residues. The germline V gene has CDR1 MNHNS and CDR2 SASEGT. CDR3 coding DNA: TGTGCCAGCAGTGACAGGGGGCTCTTTGGAAACACCATATATTTT. Encoded protein: CASSDRGLFGNTIYF.